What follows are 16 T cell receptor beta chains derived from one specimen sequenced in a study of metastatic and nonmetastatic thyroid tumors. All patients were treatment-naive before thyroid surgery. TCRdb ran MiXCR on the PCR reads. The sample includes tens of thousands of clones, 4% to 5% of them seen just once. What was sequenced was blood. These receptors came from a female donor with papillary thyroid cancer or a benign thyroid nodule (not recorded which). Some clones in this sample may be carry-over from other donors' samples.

CDR3 amino acids: CASSFRDRGFSNQPQHF. The DNA for the CDR3 is TGTGCCAGCAGTTTCCGGGACAGGGGATTCAGCAATCAGCCCCAGCATTTT. The rearrangement joins TRBV7-8 to TRBJ1-5; 10 nucleotides match TRBD1. CDR1 and CDR2 (germline): SGHVS, FQNEAQ. The CDR3 contains 17 residues. V dropped 6 bases and J dropped 1; count of bases not matched to a gene: 9.

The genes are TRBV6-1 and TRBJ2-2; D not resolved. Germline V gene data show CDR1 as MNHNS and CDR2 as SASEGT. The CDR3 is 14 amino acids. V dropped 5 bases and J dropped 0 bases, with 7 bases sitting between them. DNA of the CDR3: TGTGCCAGCAGTTTCGGTCCGAACACCGGGGAGCTGTTTTTT. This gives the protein CASSFGPNTGELFF.

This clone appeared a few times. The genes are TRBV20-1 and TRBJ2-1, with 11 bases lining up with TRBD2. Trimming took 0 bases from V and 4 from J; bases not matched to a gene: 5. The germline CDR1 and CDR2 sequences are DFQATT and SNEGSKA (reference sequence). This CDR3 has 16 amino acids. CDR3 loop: CSARDSGRGFYNEQFF. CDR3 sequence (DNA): TGCAGTGCTAGAGATAGCGGGAGGGGATTTTACAATGAGCAGTTCTTC.

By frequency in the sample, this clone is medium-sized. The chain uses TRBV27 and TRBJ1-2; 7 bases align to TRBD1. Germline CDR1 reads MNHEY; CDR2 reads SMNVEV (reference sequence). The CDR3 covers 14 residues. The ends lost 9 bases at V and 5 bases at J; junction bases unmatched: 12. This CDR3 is CASSRQGRWYGYTF. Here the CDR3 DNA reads TGTGCCAGTTCTAGACAGGGAAGGTGGTATGGCTACACCTTC.

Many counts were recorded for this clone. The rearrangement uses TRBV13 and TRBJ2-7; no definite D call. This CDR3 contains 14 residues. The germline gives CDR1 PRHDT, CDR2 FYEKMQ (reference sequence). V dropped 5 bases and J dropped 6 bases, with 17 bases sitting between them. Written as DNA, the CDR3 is TGTGCCAGCAGCCGCGGAAAACCACCCGGCGAGCAGTACTTC. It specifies CASSRGKPPGEQYF.

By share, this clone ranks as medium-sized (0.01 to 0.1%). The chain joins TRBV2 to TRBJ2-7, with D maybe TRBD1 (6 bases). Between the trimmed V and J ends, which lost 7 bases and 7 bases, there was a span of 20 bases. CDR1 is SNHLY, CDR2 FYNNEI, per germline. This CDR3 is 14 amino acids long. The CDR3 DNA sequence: TGTGCCAGCAATTTGGGCAGGGGCCCGGGGGAGCAGTACTTC. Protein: CASNLGRGPGEQYF.

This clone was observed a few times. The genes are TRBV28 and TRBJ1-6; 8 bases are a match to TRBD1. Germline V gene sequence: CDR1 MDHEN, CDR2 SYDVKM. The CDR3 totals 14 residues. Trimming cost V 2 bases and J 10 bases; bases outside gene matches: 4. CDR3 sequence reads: CASSLQGAESPLHF. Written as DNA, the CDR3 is TGTGCCAGCAGTTTACAGGGGGCCGAATCACCCCTCCACTTT.

The CDR3 region is CASSDTSTGELFF. The CDR3 DNA reads TGTGCCAGCAGCGACACATCCACCGGGGAGCTGTTTTTT. The chain has TRBV27 and TRBJ2-2; no clear D gene. Germline V gives CDR1 MNHEY, CDR2 SMNVEV (reference sequence). V was pared by 6 bases and J by 4 bases, with 9 bases between. The CDR3 loop spans 13 amino acids.

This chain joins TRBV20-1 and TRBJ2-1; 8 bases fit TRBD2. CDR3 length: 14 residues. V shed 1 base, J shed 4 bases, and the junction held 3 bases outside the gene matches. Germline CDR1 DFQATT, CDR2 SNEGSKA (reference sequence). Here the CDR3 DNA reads TGCAGTGCTAGAGTAGCGGGGCGATACAATGAGCAGTTCTTC. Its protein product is CSARVAGRYNEQFF.

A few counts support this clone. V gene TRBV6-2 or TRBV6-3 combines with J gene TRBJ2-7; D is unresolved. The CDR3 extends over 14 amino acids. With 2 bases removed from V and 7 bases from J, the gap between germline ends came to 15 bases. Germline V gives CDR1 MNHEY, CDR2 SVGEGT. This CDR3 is CASSYRGSLGEQYF. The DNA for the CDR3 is TGTGCCAGCAGTTACCGAGGCAGCCTAGGTGAGCAGTACTTC.

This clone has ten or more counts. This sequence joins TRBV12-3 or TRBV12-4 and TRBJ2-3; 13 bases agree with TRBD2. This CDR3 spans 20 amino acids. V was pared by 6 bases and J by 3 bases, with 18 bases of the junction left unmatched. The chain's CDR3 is CASRRTPPGLAGMGTDTQYF. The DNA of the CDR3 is TGTGCCAGCAGGAGAACGCCCCCGGGACTAGCGGGAATGGGGACAGATACGCAGTATTTT.

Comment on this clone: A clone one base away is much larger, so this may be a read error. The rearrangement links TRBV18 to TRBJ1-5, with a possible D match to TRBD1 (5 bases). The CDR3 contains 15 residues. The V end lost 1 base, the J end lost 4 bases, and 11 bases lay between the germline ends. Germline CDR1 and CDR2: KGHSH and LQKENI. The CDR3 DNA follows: TGTGCCAGCTCACCACAGGGGAAAGGTAATCAGCCCCAGCATTTT. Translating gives CASSPQGKGNQPQHF. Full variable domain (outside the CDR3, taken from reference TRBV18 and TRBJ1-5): NAGVMQNPRHLVRRRGQEARLRCSPMKGHSHVYWYRQLPEEGLKFMVYLQKENIIDESGMPKERFSAEFPKEGPSILRIQQVVRGDSAAYFCASSPQGKGNQPQHFGDGTRLSIL.

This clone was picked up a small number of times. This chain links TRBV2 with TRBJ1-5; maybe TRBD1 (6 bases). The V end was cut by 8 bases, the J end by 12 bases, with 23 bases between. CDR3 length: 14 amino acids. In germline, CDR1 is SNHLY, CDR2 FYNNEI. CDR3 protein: CASLRGGYNRHQHF. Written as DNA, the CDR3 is TGTGCCAGCCTCAGGGGAGGGTACAATCGGCACCAGCATTTT.

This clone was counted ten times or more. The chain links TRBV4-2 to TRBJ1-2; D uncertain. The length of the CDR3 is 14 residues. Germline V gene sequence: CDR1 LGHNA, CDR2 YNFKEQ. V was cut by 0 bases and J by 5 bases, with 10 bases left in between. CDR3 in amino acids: CASSQDFVFYGYTF. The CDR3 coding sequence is TGTGCCAGCAGCCAAGATTTTGTGTTTTATGGCTACACCTTC.

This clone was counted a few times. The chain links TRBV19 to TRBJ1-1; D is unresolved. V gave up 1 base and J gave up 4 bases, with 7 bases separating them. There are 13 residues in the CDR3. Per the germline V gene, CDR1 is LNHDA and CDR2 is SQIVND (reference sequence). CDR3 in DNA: TGTGCCAGTAGTATAGGAGGAGGCACTGAAGCTTTCTTT. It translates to CASSIGGGTEAFF.

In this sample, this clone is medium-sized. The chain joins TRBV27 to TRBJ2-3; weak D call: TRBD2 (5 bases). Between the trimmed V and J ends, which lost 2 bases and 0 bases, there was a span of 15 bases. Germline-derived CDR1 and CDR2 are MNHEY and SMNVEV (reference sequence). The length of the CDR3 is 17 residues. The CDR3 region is CASSLGWASRSTDTQYF. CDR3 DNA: TGTGCCAGCAGTTTAGGTTGGGCTAGCCGTAGCACAGATACGCAGTATTTT.